This paragraph covers one T cell receptor beta chain sequence. The data are from a study of blood T cell repertoires in COVID-19. At the level of the study: The United States, Italy and Spain were the sources of the acute and convalescent COVID-19 samples.

Original analysis: Reference gene primer amplification in the assay estimated nucleated cell counts. Using immunoSEQ multiplex PCR, the repertoire was profiled, and TCRdb retains in-frame clones only, with some absent. That table furnishes V, J and clone size, whereas the DNA furnished D and trimming. This table has more than 100,000 clones, roughly nine tenths appearing once. CDR3 size: 13 residues. The germline V and J ends were trimmed by 7 bases and 4 bases, with 13 bases remaining between them. Material: peripheral blood. The chain is built from TRBV12-3 or TRBV12-4 and TRBJ2-5; maybe TRBD2 (5 bases). This receptor was identified in a woman of 80 years or more in a cohort sampled during active COVID-19. CDR3 loop: CASTSRGGETQYF. Written as DNA, the CDR3 is TGTGCCAGCACCTCTCGGGGTGGAGAGACCCAGTACTTC.